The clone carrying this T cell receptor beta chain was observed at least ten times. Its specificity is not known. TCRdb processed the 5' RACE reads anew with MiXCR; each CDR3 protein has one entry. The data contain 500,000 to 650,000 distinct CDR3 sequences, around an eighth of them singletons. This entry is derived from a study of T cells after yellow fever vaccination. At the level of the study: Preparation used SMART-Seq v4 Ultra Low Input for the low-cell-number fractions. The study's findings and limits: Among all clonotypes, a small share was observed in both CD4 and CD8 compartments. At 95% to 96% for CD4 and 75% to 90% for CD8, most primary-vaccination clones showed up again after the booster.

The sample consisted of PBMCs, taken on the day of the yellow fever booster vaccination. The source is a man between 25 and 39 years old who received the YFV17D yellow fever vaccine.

This chain's CDR3 is CASSIQVTGELFF. DNA of the CDR3: TGTGCCAGCAGTATACAGGTTACCGGGGAGCTGTTTTTT. The chain is built from TRBV11-2 and TRBJ2-2, with a possible D match to TRBD1 (5 bases). The germline V and J ends were trimmed by 6 bases and 5 bases, with 10 bases remaining between them. The CDR3 has 13 residues. Germline V gene sequence: CDR1 SGHAT, CDR2 FQNNGV.